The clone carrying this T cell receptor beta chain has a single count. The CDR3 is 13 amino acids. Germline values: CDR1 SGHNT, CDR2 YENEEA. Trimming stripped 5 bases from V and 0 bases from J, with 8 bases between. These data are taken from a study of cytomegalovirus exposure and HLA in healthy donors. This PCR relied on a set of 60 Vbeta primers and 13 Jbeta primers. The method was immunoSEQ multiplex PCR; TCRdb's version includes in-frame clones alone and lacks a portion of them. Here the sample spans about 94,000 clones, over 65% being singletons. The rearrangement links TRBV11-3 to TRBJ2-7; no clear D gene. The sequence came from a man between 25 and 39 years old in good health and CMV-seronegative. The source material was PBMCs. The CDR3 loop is CASSARSSYEQYF. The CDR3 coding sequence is TGTGCCAGCAGCGCTAGGAGCTCCTACGAGCAGTACTTC.